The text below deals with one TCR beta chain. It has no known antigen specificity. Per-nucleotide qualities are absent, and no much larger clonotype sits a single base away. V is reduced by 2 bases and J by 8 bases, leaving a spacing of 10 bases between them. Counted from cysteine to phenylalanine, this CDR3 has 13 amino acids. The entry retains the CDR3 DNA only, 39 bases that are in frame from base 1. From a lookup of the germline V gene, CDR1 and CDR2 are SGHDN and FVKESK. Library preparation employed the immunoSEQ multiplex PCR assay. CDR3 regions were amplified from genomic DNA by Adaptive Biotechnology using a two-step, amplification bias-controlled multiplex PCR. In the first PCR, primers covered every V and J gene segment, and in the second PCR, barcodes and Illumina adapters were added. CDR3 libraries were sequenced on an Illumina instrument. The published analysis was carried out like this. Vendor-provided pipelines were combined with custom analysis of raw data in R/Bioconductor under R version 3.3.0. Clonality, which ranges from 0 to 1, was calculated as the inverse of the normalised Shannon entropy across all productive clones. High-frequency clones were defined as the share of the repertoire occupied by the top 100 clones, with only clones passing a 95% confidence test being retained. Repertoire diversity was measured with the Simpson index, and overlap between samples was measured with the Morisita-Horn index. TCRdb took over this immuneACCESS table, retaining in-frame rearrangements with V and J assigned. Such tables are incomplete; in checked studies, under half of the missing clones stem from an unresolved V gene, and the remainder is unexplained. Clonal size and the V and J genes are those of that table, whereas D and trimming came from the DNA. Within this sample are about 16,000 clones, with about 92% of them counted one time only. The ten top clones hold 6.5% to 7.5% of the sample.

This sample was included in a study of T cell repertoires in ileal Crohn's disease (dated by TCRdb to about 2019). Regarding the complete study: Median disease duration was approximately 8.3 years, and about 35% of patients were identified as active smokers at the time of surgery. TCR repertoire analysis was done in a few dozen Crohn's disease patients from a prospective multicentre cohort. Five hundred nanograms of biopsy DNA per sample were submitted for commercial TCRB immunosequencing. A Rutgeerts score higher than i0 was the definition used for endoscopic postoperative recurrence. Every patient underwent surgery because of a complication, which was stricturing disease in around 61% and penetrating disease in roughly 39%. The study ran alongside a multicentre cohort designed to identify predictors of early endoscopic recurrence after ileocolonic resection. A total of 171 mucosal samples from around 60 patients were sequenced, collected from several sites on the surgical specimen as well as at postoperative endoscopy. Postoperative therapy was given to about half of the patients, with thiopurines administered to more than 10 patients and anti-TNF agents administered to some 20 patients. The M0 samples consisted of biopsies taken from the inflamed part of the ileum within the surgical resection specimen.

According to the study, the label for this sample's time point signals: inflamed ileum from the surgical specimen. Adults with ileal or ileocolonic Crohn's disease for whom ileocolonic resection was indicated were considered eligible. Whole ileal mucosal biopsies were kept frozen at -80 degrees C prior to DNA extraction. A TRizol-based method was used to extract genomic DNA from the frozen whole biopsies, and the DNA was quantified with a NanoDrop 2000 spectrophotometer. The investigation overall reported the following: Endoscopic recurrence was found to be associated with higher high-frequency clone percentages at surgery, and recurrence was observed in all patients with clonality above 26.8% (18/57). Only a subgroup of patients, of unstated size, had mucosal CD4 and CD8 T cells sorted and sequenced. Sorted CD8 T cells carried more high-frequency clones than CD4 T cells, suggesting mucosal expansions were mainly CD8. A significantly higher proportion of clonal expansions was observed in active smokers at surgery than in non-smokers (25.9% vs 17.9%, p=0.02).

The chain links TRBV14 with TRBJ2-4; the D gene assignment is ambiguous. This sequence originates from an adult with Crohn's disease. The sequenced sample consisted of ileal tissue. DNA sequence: TGTGCCAGCAGCCAAAATTCAGGCGACATTCAGTACTTC. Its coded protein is CASSQNSGDIQYF.